The T cell receptor (beta chain) under discussion was sequenced for a study of T cell repertoires in cytomegalovirus infection. Study context: Alongside well-studied HLA-B-restricted CMV epitopes, recently identified HLA-C-restricted CMV epitopes were also used. Both a matching HLA type and CMV infection were indicated by public TCR beta signatures. Findings of the study overall: Summed frequency of public TCR beta families distinguished CMV carriers with the relevant HLA. The ex vivo response was dominated by HLA-C-restricted CMV-specific TCR beta clonotypes.

One entry per CDR3 protein, called by TCRdb with MiXCR from the reads. Among hundreds of thousands of distinct CDR3 sequences listed, roughly 30% were seen once. This clonotype was recorded once. As yet, its antigen is unknown. V was cut by 1 base and J by 8 bases, with 9 bases left in between. The germline CDR1 and CDR2 sequences are DFQATT and SNEGSKA (reference sequence). This CDR3 comprises 12 residues. This clonotype originated in a human donor in good health (CMV status not recorded). Some clones in this sample may be carry-over from other donors' samples. Sequenced material: cultured PBMCs, taken from culture after CMV antigen stimulation. The V and J genes are TRBV20-1 and TRBJ2-1; D gene uncertain. The CDR3 region is CSARGASHEQFF. CDR3 DNA sequence: TGCAGTGCTAGAGGGGCCTCCCATGAGCAGTTCTTC.